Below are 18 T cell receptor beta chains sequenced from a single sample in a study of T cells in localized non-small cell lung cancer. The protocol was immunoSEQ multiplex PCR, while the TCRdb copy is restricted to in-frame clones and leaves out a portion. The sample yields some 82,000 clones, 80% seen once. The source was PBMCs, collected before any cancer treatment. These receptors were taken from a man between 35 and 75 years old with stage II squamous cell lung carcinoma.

The DNA of the CDR3 is TGTGCCAGCAACACCAGGACAGGGGACACTGAAGCTTTCTTT. It translates to CASNTRTGDTEAFF. The chain is built from TRBV7-8 and TRBJ1-1; 9 bases align to TRBD1. There are 14 residues in the CDR3. From germline, CDR1 is SGHVS and CDR2 FQNEAQ. V was pared by 7 bases and J by 3 bases, with 6 bases of the junction left unmatched. Full variable domain (rest looked up from reference TRBV7-8 and TRBJ1-1): GAGVSQSPRYKVAKRGQDVALRCDPISGHVSLFWYQQALGQGPEFLTYFQNEAQLDKSGLPSDRFFAERPEGSVSTLKIQRTQQEDSAVYLCASNTRTGDTEAFFGQGTRLTVV.

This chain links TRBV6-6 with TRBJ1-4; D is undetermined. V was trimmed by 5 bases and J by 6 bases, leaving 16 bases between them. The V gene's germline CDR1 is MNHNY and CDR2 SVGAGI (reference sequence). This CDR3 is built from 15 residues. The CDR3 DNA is TGTGCCAGCAGTCCCCTAGTAGGGTTGGATGAAAAACTGTTTTTT. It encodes CASSPLVGLDEKLFF.

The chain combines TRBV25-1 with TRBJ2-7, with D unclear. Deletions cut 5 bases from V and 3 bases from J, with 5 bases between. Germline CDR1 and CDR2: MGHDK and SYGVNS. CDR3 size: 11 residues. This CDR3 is CASSLNYEQYF. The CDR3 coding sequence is TGTGCCAGCAGTTTAAACTACGAGCAGTACTTC.

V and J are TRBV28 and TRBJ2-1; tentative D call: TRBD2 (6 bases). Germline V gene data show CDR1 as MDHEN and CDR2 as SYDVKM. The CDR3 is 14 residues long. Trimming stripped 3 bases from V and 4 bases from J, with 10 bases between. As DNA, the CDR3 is TGTGCCAGCAGTTTCCTGGACTATTACAATGAGCAGTTCTTC. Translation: CASSFLDYYNEQFF. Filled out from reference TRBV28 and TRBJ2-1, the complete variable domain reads DVKVTQSSRYLVKRTGEKVFLECVQDMDHENMFWYRQDPGLGLRLIYFSYDVKMKEKGDIPEGYSVSREKKERFSLILESASTNQTSMYLCASSFLDYYNEQFFGPGTRLTVL.

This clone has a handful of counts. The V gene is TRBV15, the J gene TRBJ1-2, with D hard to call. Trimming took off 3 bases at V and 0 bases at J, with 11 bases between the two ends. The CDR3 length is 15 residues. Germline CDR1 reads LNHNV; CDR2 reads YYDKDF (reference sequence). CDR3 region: CATSRLQRPNYGYTF. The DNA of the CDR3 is TGTGCCACCAGCAGGTTACAGCGCCCTAACTATGGCTACACCTTC.

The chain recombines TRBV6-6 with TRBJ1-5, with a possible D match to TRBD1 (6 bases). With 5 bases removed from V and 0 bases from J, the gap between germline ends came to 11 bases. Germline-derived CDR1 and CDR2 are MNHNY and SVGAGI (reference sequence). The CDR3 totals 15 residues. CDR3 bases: TGTGCCAGCAGTCCGACAGGCTATAGCAATCAGCCCCAGCATTTT. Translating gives CASSPTGYSNQPQHF.

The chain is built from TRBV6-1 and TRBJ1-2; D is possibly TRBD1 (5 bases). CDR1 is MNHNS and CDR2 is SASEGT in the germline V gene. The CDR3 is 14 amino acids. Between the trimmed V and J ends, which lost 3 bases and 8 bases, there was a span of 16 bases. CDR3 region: CASSDNPGFRGYTF. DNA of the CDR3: TGTGCCAGCAGTGATAATCCAGGGTTTCGAGGCTACACCTTC.

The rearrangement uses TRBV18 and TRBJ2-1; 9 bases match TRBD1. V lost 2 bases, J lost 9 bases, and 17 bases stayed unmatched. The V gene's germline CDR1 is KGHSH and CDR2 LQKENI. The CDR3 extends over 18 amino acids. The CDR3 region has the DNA TGTGCCAGCTCACCAGCAGTTATCACAGGGGGCGGTACGACTGAGCAGTTCTTC. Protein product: CASSPAVITGGGTTEQFF.

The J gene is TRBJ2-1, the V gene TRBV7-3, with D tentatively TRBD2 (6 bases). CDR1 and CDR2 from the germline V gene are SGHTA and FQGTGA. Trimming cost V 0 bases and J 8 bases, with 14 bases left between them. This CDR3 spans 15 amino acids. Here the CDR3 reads CASSLTGRTSDEQFF. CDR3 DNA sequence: TGTGCCAGCAGCTTAACGGGGAGGACCTCGGATGAGCAGTTCTTC.

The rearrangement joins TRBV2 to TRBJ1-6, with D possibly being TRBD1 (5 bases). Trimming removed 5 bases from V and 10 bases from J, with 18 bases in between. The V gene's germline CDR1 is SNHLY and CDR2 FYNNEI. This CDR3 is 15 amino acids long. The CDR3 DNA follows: TGTGCCAGCAGTTTGGACAATCCCCAAAGGTCACCCCTCCACTTT. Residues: CASSLDNPQRSPLHF.

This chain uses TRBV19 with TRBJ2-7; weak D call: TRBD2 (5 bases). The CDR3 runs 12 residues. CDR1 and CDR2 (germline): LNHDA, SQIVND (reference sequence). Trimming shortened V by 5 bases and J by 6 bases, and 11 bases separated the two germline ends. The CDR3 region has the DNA TGTGCCAGTAGTCAAAAAGGGAGCGAGCAGTACTTC. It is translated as CASSQKGSEQYF.

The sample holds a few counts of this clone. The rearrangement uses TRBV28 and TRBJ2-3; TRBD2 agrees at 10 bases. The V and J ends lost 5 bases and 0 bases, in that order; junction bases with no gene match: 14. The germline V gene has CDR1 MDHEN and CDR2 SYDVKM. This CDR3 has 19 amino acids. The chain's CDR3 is CASSPTKLAGYSSTDTQYF. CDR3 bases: TGTGCCAGCAGTCCGACGAAACTAGCGGGGTATTCTAGCACAGATACGCAGTATTTT.

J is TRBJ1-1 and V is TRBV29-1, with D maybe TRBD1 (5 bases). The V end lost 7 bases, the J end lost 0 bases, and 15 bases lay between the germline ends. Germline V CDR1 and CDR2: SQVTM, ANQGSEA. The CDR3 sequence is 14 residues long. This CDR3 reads CSGSPGTLNTEAFF. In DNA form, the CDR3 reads TGCAGCGGGTCCCCCGGGACTTTGAACACTGAAGCTTTCTTT.

Here the CDR3 reads CASTASGRTDTQYF. CDR3 coding DNA: TGTGCCAGCACCGCCAGCGGGAGGACAGATACGCAGTATTTT. The chain recombines TRBV28 with TRBJ2-3; TRBD2 agrees at 9 bases. Germline CDR1 reads MDHEN; CDR2 reads SYDVKM. This CDR3 contains 14 residues. Trimming took 7 bases from V and 3 from J; bases not matched to a gene: 5.

In DNA form, the CDR3 reads TGTGCCAGCAGCCAATCCACTTCCCCCTCCTACGAGCAGTACTTC. It codes for CASSQSTSPSYEQYF. The chain has TRBV16 and TRBJ2-7; D not resolved. The germline gives CDR1 KGHSY, CDR2 FQNENV. The CDR3 is 15 amino acids. V dropped 0 bases and J dropped 0 bases, with 9 bases sitting between them.

CDR3: CASSVDPGTGTGELFF. The CDR3 DNA reads as TGTGCCAGCAGCGTAGACCCGGGCACAGGGACCGGGGAGCTGTTTTTT. The chain has TRBV9 and TRBJ2-2; the D gene is possibly TRBD1 (6 bases). This CDR3 is 16 amino acids long. V was shortened by 0 bases and J by 5 bases, with 14 bases between the two germline ends. Germline assignment: CDR1 SGDLS and CDR2 YYNGEE.

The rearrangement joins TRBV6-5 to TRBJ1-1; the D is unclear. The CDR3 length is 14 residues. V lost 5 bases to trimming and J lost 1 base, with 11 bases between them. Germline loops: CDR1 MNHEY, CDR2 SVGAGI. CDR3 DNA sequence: TGTGCCAGCAGTCGCTTCTCTAGGAACACTGAAGCTTTCTTT. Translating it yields CASSRFSRNTEAFF.

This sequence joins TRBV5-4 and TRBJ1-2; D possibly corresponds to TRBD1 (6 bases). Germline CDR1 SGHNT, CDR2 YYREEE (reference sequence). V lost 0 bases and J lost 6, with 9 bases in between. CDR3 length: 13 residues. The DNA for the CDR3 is TGTGCCAGCAGCTTGGATCGGGGGCATGGCTACACCTTC. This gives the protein CASSLDRGHGYTF. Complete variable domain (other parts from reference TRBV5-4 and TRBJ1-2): ETGVTQSPTHLIKTRGQQVTLRCSSQSGHNTVSWYQQALGQGPQFIFQYYREEENGRGNFPPRFSGLQFPNYSSELNVNALELDDSALYLCASSLDRGHGYTFGSGTRLTVV.